This T cell receptor beta chain was profiled in a study of CD8+ T cells in alopecia areata. Overall study context: At a dose of 5 to 10 mg twice daily, oral tofacitinib was given to treated patients. Study-wide findings and caveats: Patients showed less clear TCR sequence sharing than mice, possibly partly because of HLA diversity.

The germline V gene has CDR1 SGHNT and CDR2 YYREEE (reference sequence). Trimming removed 4 bases at V and 4 bases at J, with 17 bases between. The CDR3 extends over 15 amino acids. Treatment denoted: oral pan-JAK inhibitor, 5-10 mg twice daily. Concerning this clone itself: What it binds is not known.

Reverse transcription of extracted RNA yielded cDNA, which provided the sequencing template. Data came from immunoSEQ multiplex PCR; TCRdb stores just in-frame clones and leaves some out. Here the sample spans some 130,000 clones, around half being singletons. The sequence was obtained from a human donor with alopecia areata. The chain couples TRBV5-4 to TRBJ1-2; tentatively, D is TRBD1 (6 bases). The sequences come from CD8+ T cells sorted from blood, collected at week 4, from a patient treated with tofacitinib. CDR3 sequence (DNA): TGTGCCAGCAGCCCTGACAGGCCATCAACCTATGGCTACACCTTC. Protein: CASSPDRPSTYGYTF. Full variable domain (missing parts from reference TRBV5-4 and TRBJ1-2): ETGVTQSPTHLIKTRGQQVTLRCSSQSGHNTVSWYQQALGQGPQFIFQYYREEENGRGNFPPRFSGLQFPNYSSELNVNALELDDSALYLCASSPDRPSTYGYTFGSGTRLTVV.